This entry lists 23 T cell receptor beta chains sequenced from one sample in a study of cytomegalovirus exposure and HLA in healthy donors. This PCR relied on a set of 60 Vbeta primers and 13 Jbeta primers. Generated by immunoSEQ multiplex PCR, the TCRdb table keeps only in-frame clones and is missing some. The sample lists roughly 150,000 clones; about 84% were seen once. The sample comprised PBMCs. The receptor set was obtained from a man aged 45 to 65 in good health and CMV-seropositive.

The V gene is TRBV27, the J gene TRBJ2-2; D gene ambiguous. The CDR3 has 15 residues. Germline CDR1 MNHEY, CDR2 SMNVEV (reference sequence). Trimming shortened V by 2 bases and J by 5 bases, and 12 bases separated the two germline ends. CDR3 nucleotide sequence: TGTGCCAGCAGTTTAGTTTTAGCTAATACCGGGGAGCTGTTTTTT. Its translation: CASSLVLANTGELFF.

Written as DNA, the CDR3 is TGCGCCAGCAGCCACGGACTGGGACAGCCAGCCTCTAAGGAGCAGTACTTC. Translation: CASSHGLGQPASKEQYF. The gene calls are TRBV5-1 and TRBJ2-7; 7 bases are a match to TRBD1. The CDR3 runs to 17 residues. Trimming took 4 bases from V and 7 from J; bases not matched to a gene: 20. Looked up from germline, CDR1 is SGHRS and CDR2 is YFSETQ.

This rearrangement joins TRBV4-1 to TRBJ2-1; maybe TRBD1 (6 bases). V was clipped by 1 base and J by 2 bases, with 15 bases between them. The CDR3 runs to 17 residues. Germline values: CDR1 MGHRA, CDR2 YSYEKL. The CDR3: CASSQGLRGGTYNEQFF. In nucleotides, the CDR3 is TGCGCCAGCAGCCAAGGCCTCAGGGGTGGGACCTACAATGAGCAGTTCTTC.

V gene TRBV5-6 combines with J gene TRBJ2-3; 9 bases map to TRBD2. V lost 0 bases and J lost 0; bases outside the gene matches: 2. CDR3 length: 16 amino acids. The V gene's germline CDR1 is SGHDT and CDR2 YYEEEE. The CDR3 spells CASSLEAGGSTDTQYF. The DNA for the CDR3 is TGTGCCAGCAGCTTGGAAGCGGGAGGAAGCACAGATACGCAGTATTTT.

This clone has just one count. The CDR3 nucleotides are TGTGCCAGCAGTTTAGGGCAGCACTATGGCTACACCTTC. Its protein product is CASSLGQHYGYTF. This chain uses TRBV27 with TRBJ1-2, with D unresolved. The CDR3 loop spans 13 amino acids. Between the trimmed V and J ends, which lost 2 bases and 3 bases, there was a span of 7 bases. CDR1 and CDR2 from the germline V gene are MNHEY and SMNVEV (reference sequence).

The chain's CDR3 is CASDTGAWSEAFF. The CDR3 nucleotides read TGTGCCAGCGACACAGGGGCTTGGTCTGAAGCTTTCTTT. V usage is TRBV2 and J usage is TRBJ1-1; 7 bases are a match to TRBD1. With V trimmed by 8 bases and J by 6 bases, 9 bases remained unmatched. CDR1 and CDR2 (germline): SNHLY, FYNNEI. This CDR3 comprises 13 residues.

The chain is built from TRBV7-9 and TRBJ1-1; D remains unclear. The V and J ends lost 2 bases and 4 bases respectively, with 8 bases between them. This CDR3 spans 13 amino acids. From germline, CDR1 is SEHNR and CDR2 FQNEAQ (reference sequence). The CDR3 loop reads CASSLWGGTEAFF. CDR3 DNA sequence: TGTGCCAGCAGCTTATGGGGAGGCACTGAAGCTTTCTTT.

The CDR3 nucleotides read TGTGCCAGTAGTATCGGGACAGATTTTTACGAGCAGTACTTC. Encoded protein: CASSIGTDFYEQYF. The rearrangement links TRBV19 to TRBJ2-7, with TRBD1 matching 7 bases. Germline V lookup: CDR1 LNHDA, CDR2 SQIVND (reference sequence). Trimming took 3 bases from V and 4 from J; bases not matched to a gene: 6. The CDR3 covers 14 residues. The full variable domain, rest sourced from reference TRBV19 and TRBJ2-7, is DGGITQSPKYLFRKEGQNVTLSCEQNLNHDAMYWYRQDPGQGLRLIYYSQIVNDFQKGDIAEGYSVSREKKESFPLTVTSAQKNPTAFYLCASSIGTDFYEQYFGPGTRLTVT.

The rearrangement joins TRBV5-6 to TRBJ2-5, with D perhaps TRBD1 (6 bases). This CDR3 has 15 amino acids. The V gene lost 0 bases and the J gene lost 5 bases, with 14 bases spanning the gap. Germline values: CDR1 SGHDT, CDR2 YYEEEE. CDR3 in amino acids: CASSLAQGSRETQYF. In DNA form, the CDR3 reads TGTGCCAGCAGCTTGGCCCAGGGGAGTCGGGAGACCCAGTACTTC.

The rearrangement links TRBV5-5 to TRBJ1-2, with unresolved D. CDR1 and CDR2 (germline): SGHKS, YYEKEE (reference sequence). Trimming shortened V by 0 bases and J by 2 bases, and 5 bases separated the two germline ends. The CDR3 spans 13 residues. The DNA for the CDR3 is TGTGCCAGCAGCTTGGCTCAGAACTATGGCTACACCTTC. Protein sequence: CASSLAQNYGYTF.

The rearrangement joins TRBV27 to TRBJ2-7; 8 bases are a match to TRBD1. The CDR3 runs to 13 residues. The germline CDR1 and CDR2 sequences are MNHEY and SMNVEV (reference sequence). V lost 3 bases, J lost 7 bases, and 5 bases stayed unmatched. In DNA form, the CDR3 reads TGTGCCAGCAGTTTCCGGACAGGGCGGGAGCAGTACTTC. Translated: CASSFRTGREQYF.

The CDR3 sequence is CASSNQGSSYEQYF. CDR3 nucleotide sequence: TGTGCCAGCAGCAACCAGGGTTCCTCCTACGAGCAGTACTTC. The chain couples TRBV6-6 to TRBJ2-7; tentatively, D is TRBD1 (5 bases). V dropped 6 bases and J dropped 0 bases, with 12 bases sitting between them. The CDR3 contains 14 residues. Germline V gene data show CDR1 as MNHNY and CDR2 as SVGAGI (reference sequence).

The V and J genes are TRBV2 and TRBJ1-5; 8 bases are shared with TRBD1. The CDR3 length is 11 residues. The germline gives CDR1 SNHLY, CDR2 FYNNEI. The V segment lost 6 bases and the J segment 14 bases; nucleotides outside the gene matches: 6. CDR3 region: CASSLDRDKHF. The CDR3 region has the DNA TGTGCCAGCAGCCTGGACAGGGACAAGCATTTT.

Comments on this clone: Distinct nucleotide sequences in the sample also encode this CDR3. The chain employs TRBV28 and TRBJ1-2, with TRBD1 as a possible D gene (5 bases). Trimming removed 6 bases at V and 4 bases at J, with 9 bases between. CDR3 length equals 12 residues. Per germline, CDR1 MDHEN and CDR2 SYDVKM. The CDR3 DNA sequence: TGTGCCAGCAGCCCGGACACCTATGGCTACACCTTC. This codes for CASSPDTYGYTF.

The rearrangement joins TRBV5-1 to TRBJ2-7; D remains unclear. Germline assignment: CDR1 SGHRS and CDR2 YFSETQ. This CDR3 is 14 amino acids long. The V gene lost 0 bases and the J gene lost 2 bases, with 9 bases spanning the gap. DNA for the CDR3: TGCGCCAGCAGCTTGGGGGCAGAAACCTACGAGCAGTACTTC. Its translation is CASSLGAETYEQYF.

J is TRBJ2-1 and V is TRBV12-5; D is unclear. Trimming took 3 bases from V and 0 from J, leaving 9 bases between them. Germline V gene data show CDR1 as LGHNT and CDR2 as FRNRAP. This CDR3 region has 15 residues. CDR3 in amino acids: CASGLGSSSYNEQFF. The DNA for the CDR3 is TGTGCTAGTGGTTTAGGCTCTAGCTCCTACAATGAGCAGTTCTTC.

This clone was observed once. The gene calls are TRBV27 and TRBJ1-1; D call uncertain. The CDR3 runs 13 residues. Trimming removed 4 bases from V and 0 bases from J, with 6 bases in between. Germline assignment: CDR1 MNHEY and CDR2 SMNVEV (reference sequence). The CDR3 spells CASSSTMNTEAFF. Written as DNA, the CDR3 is TGTGCCAGCAGTTCCACTATGAACACTGAAGCTTTCTTT.

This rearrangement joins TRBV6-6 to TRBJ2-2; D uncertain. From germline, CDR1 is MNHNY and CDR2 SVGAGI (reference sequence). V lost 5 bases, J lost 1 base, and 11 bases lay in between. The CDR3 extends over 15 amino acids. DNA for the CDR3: TGTGCCAGCAGTCTTACGTCACAGAACACCGGGGAGCTGTTTTTT. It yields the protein CASSLTSQNTGELFF.

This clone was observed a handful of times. CDR3 DNA: TGTGCCAGCAGGGCAGGCTATACCTACGAGCAGTACTTC. Protein product: CASRAGYTYEQYF. The chain is built from TRBV28 and TRBJ2-7; no clear D gene. This CDR3 is built from 13 residues. The germline V gene has CDR1 MDHEN and CDR2 SYDVKM. The V end was cut by 6 bases, the J end by 2 bases, with 11 bases between.

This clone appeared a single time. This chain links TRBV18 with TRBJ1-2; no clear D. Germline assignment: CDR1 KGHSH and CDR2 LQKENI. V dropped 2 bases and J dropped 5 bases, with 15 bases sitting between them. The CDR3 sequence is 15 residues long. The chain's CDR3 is CASSPIGTDPYGYTF. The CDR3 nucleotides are TGTGCCAGCTCACCAATCGGAACAGATCCATATGGCTACACCTTC.

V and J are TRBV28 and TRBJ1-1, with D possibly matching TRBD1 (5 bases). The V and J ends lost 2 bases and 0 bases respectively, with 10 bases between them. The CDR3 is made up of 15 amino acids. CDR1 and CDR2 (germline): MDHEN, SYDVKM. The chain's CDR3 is CASSLNPGLNTEAFF. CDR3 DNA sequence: TGTGCCAGCAGTTTAAACCCAGGGTTGAACACTGAAGCTTTCTTT.

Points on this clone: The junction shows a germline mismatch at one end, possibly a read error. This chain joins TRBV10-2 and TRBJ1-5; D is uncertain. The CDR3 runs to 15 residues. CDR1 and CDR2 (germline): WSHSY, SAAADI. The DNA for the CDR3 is TGCGCCAGCAGGGAGTACGAGGGAAGCAATCAGCCCCAGCATTTT. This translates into CASREYEGSNQPQHF.

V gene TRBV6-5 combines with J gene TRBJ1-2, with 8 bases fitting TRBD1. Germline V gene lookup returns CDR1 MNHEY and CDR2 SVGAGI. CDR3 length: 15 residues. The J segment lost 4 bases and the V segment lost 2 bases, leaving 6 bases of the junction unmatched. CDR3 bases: TGTGCCAGCAGTTACGCGACAGGGGTTTTCTATGGCTACACCTTC. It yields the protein CASSYATGVFYGYTF.